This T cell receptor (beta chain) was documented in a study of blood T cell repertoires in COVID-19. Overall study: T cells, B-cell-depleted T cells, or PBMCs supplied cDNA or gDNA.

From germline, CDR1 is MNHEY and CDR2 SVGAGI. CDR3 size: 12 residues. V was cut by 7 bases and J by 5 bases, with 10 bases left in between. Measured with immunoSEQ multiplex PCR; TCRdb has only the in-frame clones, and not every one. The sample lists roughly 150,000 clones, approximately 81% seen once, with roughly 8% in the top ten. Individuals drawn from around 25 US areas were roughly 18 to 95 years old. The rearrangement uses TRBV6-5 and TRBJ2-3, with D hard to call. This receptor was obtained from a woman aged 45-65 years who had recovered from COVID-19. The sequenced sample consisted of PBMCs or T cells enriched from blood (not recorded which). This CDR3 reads CASKKAGDTQYF. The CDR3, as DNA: TGTGCCAGCAAAAAAGCCGGAGATACGCAGTATTTT.